Reported below is one TCR beta chain. The antigen is unknown. A read error may account for a junction end that differs from germline. Germline CDR1 is LGHNA and CDR2 is YSLEER. The CDR3 is 15 residues long. These data belong to a study of blood T cells in healthy people across ages. Study summary: The template switching approach captured approximately one barcoded beta molecule for every two T cells. Overall study findings and caveats: As age increased, TCR beta diversity per million T cells fell in a roughly linear fashion. Unsorted PBMCs ruled out conclusive naive versus antigen-experienced comparison.

Through a sample-barcoded 5' primer and a J-beta primer mix, a second PCR was run for roughly 6 to 12 cycles. TCRdb re-called the 5' RACE reads through MiXCR, storing one row per CDR3 protein. This table has 600,000 or so distinct CDR3 sequences, about 45% appearing once. The sequenced material came from blood. The genes are TRBV4-3 and TRBJ2-7; 8 bases fit TRBD2. The end of the DNA aligns better with TRBJ2-5, so the J call may be wrong. This clonotype was obtained from an older man in good health. CDR3 protein: CASNQEQRELETQYF. In DNA, the CDR3 is TGCGCCAGCAACCAAGAACAGCGGGAGTTGGAGACCCAGTACTTC.